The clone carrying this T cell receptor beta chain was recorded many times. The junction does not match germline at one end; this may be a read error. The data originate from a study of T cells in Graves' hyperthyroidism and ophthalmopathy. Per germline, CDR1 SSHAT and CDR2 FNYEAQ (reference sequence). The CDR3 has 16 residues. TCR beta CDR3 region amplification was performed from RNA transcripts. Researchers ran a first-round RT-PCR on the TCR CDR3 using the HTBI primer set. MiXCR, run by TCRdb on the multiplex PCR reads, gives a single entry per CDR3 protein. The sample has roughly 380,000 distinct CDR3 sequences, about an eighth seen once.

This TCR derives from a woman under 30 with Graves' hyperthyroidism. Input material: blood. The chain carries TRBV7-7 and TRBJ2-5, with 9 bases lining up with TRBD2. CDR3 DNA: TGTGCTAGCAGCCCCGTAGCGGGAGCAGCGACAGAGACCCAGTACTTC. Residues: CASSPVAGAATETQYF.